Each of the 19 T cell receptor beta chains below was sequenced from the same sample in a study of Graves' ophthalmopathy and Graves' hyperthyroidism. The TCR beta CDR3 regions underwent amplification from RNA transcripts. The first-round RT-PCR employed HTBI primers together with the Qiagen OneStep RT-PCR kit. A multiplex PCR was then performed as the second round. TCRdb reprocessed the multiplex PCR reads with MiXCR, giving one entry per CDR3 protein. The sample yields just over 400,000 distinct CDR3 sequences, roughly 21% seen once. Sequencing was carried out using peripheral blood. These receptors were taken from a young woman with stable Graves' hyperthyroidism.

This clonotype showed up many times. The gene calls are TRBV7-9 and TRBJ2-2; TRBD1 matches 7 bases. This CDR3 is built from 15 residues. Germline CDR1 is SEHNR and CDR2 is FQNEAQ (reference sequence). The trim removed 5 bases at V and 5 bases at J, leaving 8 bases unmatched. CDR3 sequence (DNA): TGTGCCAGCAGCACTGAGGGGGCGCGGACCGGGGAGCTGTTTTTT. It is translated as CASSTEGARTGELFF.

This clonotype was picked up many times. CDR3 in DNA: TGTGCCAGCAGCCGTCCAGGGGCCACCCAAGAGACCCAGTACTTC. It encodes CASSRPGATQETQYF. The V and J genes are TRBV28 and TRBJ2-5; possible D gene TRBD1, 6 bases. V shed 6 bases and J shed 1 base, with 15 bases lying between them. Germline values: CDR1 MDHEN, CDR2 SYDVKM. The CDR3 sequence is 15 residues long.

This rearrangement joins TRBV4-2 to TRBJ1-6; D is perhaps TRBD1 (6 bases). V lost 1 base and J 4 bases, leaving 11 bases between the germline ends. Germline-derived CDR1 and CDR2 are LGHNA and YNFKEQ. This CDR3 has 16 amino acids. The CDR3 bases are TGTGCCAGCAGCCAAGTTGCGGGACAATATAATTCACCCCTCCACTTT. It specifies CASSQVAGQYNSPLHF.

V is TRBV6-5 and J is TRBJ2-5; the D is unclear. V lost 0 bases, J lost 1 base, and 3 bases lay in between. This CDR3 is built from 13 residues. Per germline, CDR1 MNHEY and CDR2 SVGAGI. The CDR3 DNA sequence: TGTGCCAGCAGTTACTCGTTCCAAGAGACCCAGTACTTC. Translating gives CASSYSFQETQYF.

This clonotype was seen many times. The chain combines TRBV7-3 with TRBJ2-5; a possible D gene is TRBD2 (5 bases). Trimming took 2 bases from V and 1 from J, leaving 11 bases between them. The length of the CDR3 is 15 residues. Per the germline V gene, CDR1 is SGHTA and CDR2 is FQGTGA. The chain's CDR3 is CASSLFGRAQETQYF. CDR3 DNA sequence: TGTGCCAGCAGCTTATTTGGGCGGGCCCAAGAGACCCAGTACTTC.

At least ten counts were recorded for this clonotype. V usage is TRBV5-6 and J usage is TRBJ1-1; D is undetermined. This CDR3 has 13 amino acids. The germline CDR1 and CDR2 sequences are SGHDT and YYEEEE. V shed 3 bases and J shed 3 bases, with 9 bases lying between them. The DNA for the CDR3 is TGTGCCAGCAGCTCGGTTGTCTACACTGAAGCTTTCTTT. Translated, it gives CASSSVVYTEAFF. Full variable domain (missing parts from reference TRBV5-6 and TRBJ1-1): DAGVTQSPTHLIKTRGQQVTLRCSPKSGHDTVSWYQQALGQGPQFIFQYYEEEERQRGNFPDRFSGHQFPNYSSELNVNALLLGDSALYLCASSSVVYTEAFFGQGTRLTVV.

There are many counts of this clonotype. The chain joins TRBV10-3 to TRBJ2-2, with a weak D call TRBD2 (5 bases). The germline V gene encodes CDR1 ENHRY and CDR2 SYGVKD. This CDR3 spans 16 amino acids. V lost 5 bases and J 0 bases, leaving 13 bases between the germline ends. The CDR3 bases are TGTGCCATCAGTCAACCGAGTAGCGCGAACACCGGGGAGCTGTTTTTT. It translates to CAISQPSSANTGELFF.

This clonotype was recorded many times. The chain combines TRBV12-3 or TRBV12-4 with TRBJ2-5; possibly TRBD1 for D (6 bases). V dropped 6 bases and J dropped 3 bases, with 14 bases sitting between them. The CDR3 loop spans 14 amino acids. This chain's CDR3 is CASSLGDIEETQYF. The CDR3 nucleotides are TGTGCCAGCAGCCTGGGGGACATTGAAGAGACCCAGTACTTC.

This clonotype was seen at least ten times. This sequence joins TRBV11-2 and TRBJ1-2; D perhaps matches TRBD1 (5 bases). There are 15 residues in the CDR3. Germline assignment: CDR1 SGHAT and CDR2 FQNNGV. Trimming pared 4 bases from V and 4 bases from J, leaving 16 bases between. The CDR3 DNA reads TGTGCCAGCAGCTCCCTAGGGGATGGGACCTATGGCTACACCTTC. Translated, it gives CASSSLGDGTYGYTF.

This clonotype was counted ten times or more. The chain couples TRBV7-8 to TRBJ2-7; 9 bases agree with TRBD1. Looked up from germline, CDR1 is SGHVS and CDR2 is FQNEAQ. The ends lost 6 bases at V and 1 base at J; junction bases unmatched: 10. The CDR3 is 16 residues long. Here the CDR3 DNA reads TGTGCCAGCAGTTTTCGGACAGGGGAAGTATCCTACGAGCAGTACTTC. This sequence encodes CASSFRTGEVSYEQYF.

This clonotype was detected many times. A much larger clone is a single base away; this may be a read error. The chain is built from TRBV7-2 and TRBJ2-5, with 9 bases lining up with TRBD2. CDR3 length: 13 amino acids. The germline gives CDR1 SGHTA, CDR2 FQGNSA. The ends lost 5 bases at V and 4 bases at J; junction bases unmatched: 2. In nucleotides, the CDR3 is TGTGCCAGCAGCGTACTAGCGGGAGAGACCCAGTACTTC. Protein: CASSVLAGETQYF.

The chain carries TRBV7-9 and TRBJ2-1; 12 bases are a match to TRBD2. The CDR3 runs to 17 residues. V shed 2 bases, J shed 5 bases, and the junction held 7 bases outside the gene matches. Germline V gives CDR1 SEHNR, CDR2 FQNEAQ (reference sequence). The CDR3, as DNA: TGTGCCAGCAGCTTACAAACTAGCGGGAGGTCCCACAATGAGCAGTTCTTC. The encoded protein is CASSLQTSGRSHNEQFF.

This clonotype was seen at least ten times. The rearrangement uses TRBV12-3 or TRBV12-4 and TRBJ2-7; tentative D call: TRBD1 (5 bases). The V end lost 6 bases, the J end lost 3 bases, and 18 bases lay between the germline ends. The CDR3 covers 15 residues. In DNA, the CDR3 is TGTGCCAGCAGCGGCTCTCGGAGACAGAACTACGAGCAGTACTTC. Translated, it gives CASSGSRRQNYEQYF.

The V and J genes are TRBV7-2 and TRBJ2-7; D not certain. Trimming shortened V by 5 bases and J by 4 bases, and 15 bases separated the two germline ends. The CDR3 contains 14 residues. Germline V gene sequence: CDR1 SGHTA, CDR2 FQGNSA. The CDR3 sequence: CASSVSPLWYEQYF. The CDR3 nucleotides are TGTGCCAGCAGCGTGTCGCCTCTTTGGTACGAGCAGTACTTC.

The sample holds a few counts of this clonotype. The V call is TRBV2, the J call TRBJ1-1, with 11 bases aligning to TRBD1. V dropped 4 bases and J dropped 0; count of bases not matched to a gene: 4. This CDR3 is 16 amino acids long. Per the germline V gene, CDR1 is SNHLY and CDR2 is FYNNEI. The DNA for the CDR3 is TGTGCCAGCAGTGCAGGGACAGGGGGGATGAACACTGAAGCTTTCTTT. Translating it yields CASSAGTGGMNTEAFF.

Ten or more counts support this clonotype. The rearrangement joins TRBV7-2 to TRBJ2-5; TRBD1 matches 8 bases. The junction had 9 bases not matched to a gene; V was cut back by 4 bases and J by 5 bases. Germline-derived CDR1 and CDR2 are SGHTA and FQGNSA. This CDR3 region has 15 residues. CDR3 nucleotides: TGTGCCAGCAGCTATAGGGACAGGCCTTGGGAGACCCAGTACTTC. It translates to CASSYRDRPWETQYF.

In this sample, this clonotype turned up many times. CDR3 region: CASSPGLAAGELFF. As DNA, the CDR3 is TGTGCCAGCAGTCCGGGACTAGCCGCCGGGGAGCTGTTTTTT. The V call is TRBV14, the J call TRBJ2-2, with 9 bases matching TRBD2. The germline CDR1 and CDR2 sequences are SGHDN and FVKESK. There are 14 residues in the CDR3. The trim removed 6 bases at V and 6 bases at J, leaving 5 bases unmatched.

This clonotype was detected ten times or more. The rearrangement links TRBV6-1 to TRBJ1-1; D is perhaps TRBD1 (5 bases). This CDR3 spans 15 amino acids. The V end was cut by 2 bases, the J end by 4 bases, with 14 bases between. Germline values: CDR1 MNHNS, CDR2 SASEGT. Here the CDR3 reads CASSERRGVVTEAFF. The CDR3 coding sequence is TGTGCCAGCAGTGAAAGGAGAGGGGTGGTCACTGAAGCTTTCTTT.

This clonotype has a count of ten or more. V usage is TRBV6-1 and J usage is TRBJ2-5, with 8 bases that match TRBD2. CDR3 length equals 16 residues. Germline CDR1 reads MNHNS; CDR2 reads SASEGT. Losses at the gene ends were 6 bases for V and 4 bases for J; bases not matched to a gene: 13. The CDR3 coding sequence is TGTGCCAGCAGCCCACTGAACGGGGGGGCGGCAGAGACCCAGTACTTC. Residues: CASSPLNGGAAETQYF.